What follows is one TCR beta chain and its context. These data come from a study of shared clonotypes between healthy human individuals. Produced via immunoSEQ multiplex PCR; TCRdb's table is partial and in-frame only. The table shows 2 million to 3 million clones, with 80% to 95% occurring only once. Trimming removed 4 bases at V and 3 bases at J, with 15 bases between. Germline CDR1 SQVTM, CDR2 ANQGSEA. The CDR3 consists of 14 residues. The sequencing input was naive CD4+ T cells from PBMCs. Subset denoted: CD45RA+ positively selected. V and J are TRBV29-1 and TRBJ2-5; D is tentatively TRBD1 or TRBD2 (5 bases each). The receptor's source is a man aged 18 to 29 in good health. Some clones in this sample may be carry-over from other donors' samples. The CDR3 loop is CSVVSGTGKETQYF. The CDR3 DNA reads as TGCAGCGTTGTGTCTGGGACGGGAAAAGAGACCCAGTACTTC.